These T cell receptor beta chains were read from a single sample in a study of blood T cell repertoires in COVID-19. The table came from immunoSEQ multiplex PCR; TCRdb's copy has only in-frame clones and leaves some out. The sample holds roughly 54,000 clones, under 90% seen once. The specimen sequenced was peripheral blood. The source of these receptors is a human donor in a cohort sampled during active COVID-19. CDR3s include the opening cysteine and the closing phenylalanine or tryptophan. The order of the fields is clone size, V gene, D gene, J gene, CDR3 DNA, CDR3 protein. A D gene is named only where the DNA matches it firmly. Clone sizes are given selectively: once, few, many, or a class where the clone is expanded.

abundance: -
v_gene: TRBV18
d_gene: -
j_gene: TRBJ2-5
CDR3nt: TGTGCCAGCTCCCCTGCTAGCAGCCAAGAGACCCAGTACTTC
CDR3aa: CASSPASSQETQYF

abundance: -
v_gene: TRBV5-6
d_gene: -
j_gene: TRBJ1-3
CDR3nt: TGTGCCAGCAGCTTATTTGTGGGGCCCGGAAACACCATATATTTT
CDR3aa: CASSLFVGPGNTIYF

abundance: few
v_gene: TRBV10-3
d_gene: -
j_gene: TRBJ2-2
CDR3nt: TGTGCCATCAGTGGGGGTGACAGTAACACCGGGGAGCTGTTTTTT
CDR3aa: CAISGGDSNTGELFF

abundance: -
v_gene: TRBV19
d_gene: TRBD2
j_gene: TRBJ2-3
CDR3nt: TGTGCCAGTAGGCTAGCGGGGCGGCCCAGTACAGATACGCAGTATTTT
CDR3aa: CASRLAGRPSTDTQYF

abundance: once
v_gene: TRBV6-6
d_gene: TRBD2
j_gene: TRBJ2-1
CDR3nt: TGTGCCAGCAGTACCCGACTAGCGGGGGGGCCTGAGCAGTTCTTC
CDR3aa: CASSTRLAGGPEQFF

abundance: -
v_gene: TRBV6-6
d_gene: TRBD2
j_gene: TRBJ2-1
CDR3nt: TGTGCCAGCAGTTACTCGGCGGGAGAGACCTACAATGAGCAGTTCTTC
CDR3aa: CASSYSAGETYNEQFF

abundance: -
v_gene: TRBV5-1
d_gene: -
j_gene: TRBJ1-4
CDR3nt: TGCGCCAGCAGCTTACAGGCGTCTAATGAAAAACTGTTTTTT
CDR3aa: CASSLQASNEKLFF

abundance: -
v_gene: TRBV5-6
d_gene: -
j_gene: TRBJ1-2
CDR3nt: TGTGCCAGCAGCTTGGCTTGGGGGCTGGATGGCTACACCTTC
CDR3aa: CASSLAWGLDGYTF

abundance: -
v_gene: TRBV18
d_gene: TRBD1
j_gene: TRBJ1-1
CDR3nt: TGTGCCAGCTCACGGGACAGAATGAACACTGAAGCTTTCTTT
CDR3aa: CASSRDRMNTEAFF

abundance: -
v_gene: TRBV2
d_gene: -
j_gene: TRBJ2-7
CDR3nt: TGTGCCACGAGACAGAACGAGCAGTACTTC
CDR3aa: CATRQNEQYF

abundance: -
v_gene: TRBV15
d_gene: TRBD1
j_gene: TRBJ2-2
CDR3nt: TGTGCCACCAGCAGGTCGACAGGGGGCGCCGTCCCAAACACCGGGGAGCTGTTTTTT
CDR3aa: CATSRSTGGAVPNTGELFF

abundance: few
v_gene: TRBV25-1
d_gene: TRBD1
j_gene: TRBJ1-5
CDR3nt: TGTGCCAGCAGTGAAGGAGGCAGGGGGAGTCAGCCCCAGCATTTT
CDR3aa: CASSEGGRGSQPQHF

abundance: -
v_gene: TRBV7-8
d_gene: TRBD2
j_gene: TRBJ2-2
CDR3nt: TGTGCCAGCAGCCCCCCGCGGGGGGCTCGGTTCGGGGAGCTGTTTTTT
CDR3aa: CASSPPRGARFGELFF

abundance: -
v_gene: TRBV20-1
d_gene: TRBD2
j_gene: TRBJ2-3
CDR3nt: TGCAGTGCTAGTGTAGCGGGGGGGCGCACAGATACGCAGTATTTT
CDR3aa: CSASVAGGRTDTQYF

abundance: -
v_gene: TRBV3-1/TRBV3-2
d_gene: TRBD2
j_gene: TRBJ2-3
CDR3nt: TGTGCCAGCAGCCAAATAGCGGGAGCGTTAGATACGCAGTATTTT
CDR3aa: CASSQIAGALDTQYF

abundance: -
v_gene: TRBV18
d_gene: TRBD1
j_gene: TRBJ1-2
CDR3nt: TGTGCCAGCTCTCCCGGGGGACAGGGTAATGGCTACACCTTC
CDR3aa: CASSPGGQGNGYTF

abundance: -
v_gene: TRBV11-2
d_gene: -
j_gene: TRBJ1-4
CDR3nt: TGTGCCAGCAGCCCCCGTTACAGCGGTCGTGAAAAACTGTTTTTT
CDR3aa: CASSPRYSGREKLFF

abundance: -
v_gene: TRBV7-3
d_gene: TRBD2
j_gene: TRBJ2-5
CDR3nt: TGTGCCAGCAGTTCGGGGACTAGCGGGGGGCCTACCCAGTACTTC
CDR3aa: CASSSGTSGGPTQYF

abundance: -
v_gene: TRBV5-4
d_gene: TRBD2
j_gene: TRBJ2-7
CDR3nt: TGTGCCAGCAGCCCTGGGACTAGCGGGGGAAACTCCTACGAGCAGTACTTC
CDR3aa: CASSPGTSGGNSYEQYF

abundance: -
v_gene: TRBV11-2
d_gene: -
j_gene: TRBJ1-6
CDR3nt: TGTGCCAGCAGCTTAACCGGAGGGTCACCCCTCCACTTT
CDR3aa: CASSLTGGSPLHF

abundance: -
v_gene: TRBV9
d_gene: -
j_gene: TRBJ1-4
CDR3nt: TGTGCCAGCAGCCCGTCAGGAAATGAAAAACTGTTTTTT
CDR3aa: CASSPSGNEKLFF

abundance: -
v_gene: TRBV15
d_gene: -
j_gene: TRBJ1-4
CDR3nt: TGTGCCACCAGCAGAGGGCAGGGTTCTGAAAAACTGTTTTTT
CDR3aa: CATSRGQGSEKLFF

abundance: -
v_gene: TRBV27
d_gene: -
j_gene: TRBJ1-6
CDR3nt: TGTGCCAGCAGTTTATCGCCCAGTAATTCACCCCTCCACTTT
CDR3aa: CASSLSPSNSPLHF

abundance: -
v_gene: TRBV7-2
d_gene: TRBD2
j_gene: TRBJ2-3
CDR3nt: TGTGCCAGCAGCTTAGGGTTAGCGGGAGGGCAGAATACGCAGTATTTT
CDR3aa: CASSLGLAGGQNTQYF

abundance: -
v_gene: TRBV7-2
d_gene: -
j_gene: TRBJ1-1
CDR3nt: TGTGCCAGCAGCAGAGGACAGGAAGCTTTCTTT
CDR3aa: CASSRGQEAFF

abundance: -
v_gene: TRBV5-6
d_gene: TRBD1
j_gene: TRBJ1-3
CDR3nt: TGTGCCAGCAGCCCCGACAGGGCTTACGGAAACACCATATATTTT
CDR3aa: CASSPDRAYGNTIYF

abundance: -
v_gene: TRBV5-1
d_gene: TRBD1
j_gene: TRBJ2-5
CDR3nt: TGCGCCAGCAGCTCGACCGGGACAGGGGAAGAGACCCAGTACTTC
CDR3aa: CASSSTGTGEETQYF

abundance: -
v_gene: TRBV4-1
d_gene: -
j_gene: TRBJ1-1
CDR3nt: TGCGCCGCAGCTGGGGAGGGAGCCACTGAAGCTTTCTTT
CDR3aa: CAAAGEGATEAFF

abundance: -
v_gene: TRBV4-2
d_gene: -
j_gene: TRBJ1-4
CDR3nt: TGTGCCAGCAGCCAAGACCGGGGAGAAAAACTGTTTTTT
CDR3aa: CASSQDRGEKLFF

abundance: -
v_gene: TRBV6-6
d_gene: -
j_gene: TRBJ1-6
CDR3nt: TGTGCCAGCAGTCCCCGGGGTTGGTATAATTCACCCCTCCACTTT
CDR3aa: CASSPRGWYNSPLHF

abundance: -
v_gene: TRBV28
d_gene: TRBD2
j_gene: TRBJ2-7
CDR3nt: TGTGCCAGCAGTATCCTAGCGGGAGACTCCTACGAGCAGTACTTC
CDR3aa: CASSILAGDSYEQYF

abundance: -
v_gene: TRBV25-1
d_gene: TRBD1
j_gene: TRBJ1-4
CDR3nt: TGTGCCAGCAGTCCCGGGACAGGGAATGAAAAACTGTTTTTT
CDR3aa: CASSPGTGNEKLFF

abundance: -
v_gene: TRBV19
d_gene: TRBD1
j_gene: TRBJ1-1
CDR3nt: TGTGCCAGTAGTACGCTGGGGCCAGGGGGCACTGAAGCTTTCTTT
CDR3aa: CASSTLGPGGTEAFF

abundance: -
v_gene: TRBV13
d_gene: TRBD1
j_gene: TRBJ1-2
CDR3nt: TGTGCCAGCAGCTCACCGGGACAGAACTATGGCTACACCTTC
CDR3aa: CASSSPGQNYGYTF

abundance: -
v_gene: TRBV10-3
d_gene: TRBD2
j_gene: TRBJ2-5
CDR3nt: TGTGCCATCGGGACTAGGTACCAAGAGACCCAGTACTTC
CDR3aa: CAIGTRYQETQYF

abundance: once
v_gene: TRBV6-2/TRBV6-3
d_gene: -
j_gene: TRBJ1-1
CDR3nt: TGTGCCAGCAGTTCGGGGAACACTGAAGCTTTCTTT
CDR3aa: CASSSGNTEAFF

abundance: -
v_gene: TRBV19
d_gene: TRBD1
j_gene: TRBJ2-7
CDR3nt: TGTGCCAGTAGTTCGGGGACAGGGAGGGACGAGCAGTACTTC
CDR3aa: CASSSGTGRDEQYF

abundance: once
v_gene: TRBV6-4
d_gene: -
j_gene: TRBJ2-1
CDR3nt: TGTGCCAGCAGTAGAGACCCGGAGGGTGAGCAGTTCTTC
CDR3aa: CASSRDPEGEQFF

abundance: once
v_gene: TRBV4-1
d_gene: -
j_gene: TRBJ2-3
CDR3nt: TGCGCCAGCAGCCAAACTCCAACCGCCCCACCTAGCACAGATACGCAGTATTTT
CDR3aa: CASSQTPTAPPSTDTQYF

abundance: -
v_gene: TRBV6-5
d_gene: -
j_gene: TRBJ2-1
CDR3nt: TGTGCCAGCAAAATACACAGAAGCTCCTACAATGAGCAGTTCTTC
CDR3aa: CASKIHRSSYNEQFF

abundance: -
v_gene: TRBV7-9
d_gene: -
j_gene: TRBJ1-1
CDR3nt: TGTGCCAGCAGCCCGGGACTCGGCGGCACTGAAGCTTTCTTT
CDR3aa: CASSPGLGGTEAFF